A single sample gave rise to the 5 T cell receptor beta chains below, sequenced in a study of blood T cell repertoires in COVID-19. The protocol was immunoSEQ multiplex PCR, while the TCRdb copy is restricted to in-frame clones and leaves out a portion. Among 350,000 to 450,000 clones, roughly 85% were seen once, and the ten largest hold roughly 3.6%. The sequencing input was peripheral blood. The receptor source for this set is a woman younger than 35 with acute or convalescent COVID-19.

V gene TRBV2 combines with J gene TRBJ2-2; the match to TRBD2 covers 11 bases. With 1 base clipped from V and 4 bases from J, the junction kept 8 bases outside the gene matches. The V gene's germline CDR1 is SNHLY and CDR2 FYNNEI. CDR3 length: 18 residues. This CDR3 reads CASSEGISGGAFTGELFF. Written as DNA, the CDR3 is TGTGCCAGCAGTGAAGGGATTAGCGGGGGGGCATTCACCGGGGAGCTGTTTTTT.

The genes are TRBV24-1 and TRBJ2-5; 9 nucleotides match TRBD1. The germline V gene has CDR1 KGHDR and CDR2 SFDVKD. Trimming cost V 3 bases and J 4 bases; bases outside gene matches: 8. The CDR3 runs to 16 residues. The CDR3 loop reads CATSDHGQGSSETQYF. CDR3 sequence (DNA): TGTGCCACCAGTGATCACGGACAGGGGAGCTCAGAGACCCAGTACTTC.

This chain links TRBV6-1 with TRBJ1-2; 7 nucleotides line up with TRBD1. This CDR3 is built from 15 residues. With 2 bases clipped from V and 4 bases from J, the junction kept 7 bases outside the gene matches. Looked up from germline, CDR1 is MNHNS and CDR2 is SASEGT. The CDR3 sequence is CASSERGQTLYGYTF. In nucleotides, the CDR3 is TGTGCCAGCAGTGAACGGGGACAGACCCTCTATGGCTACACCTTC.

CDR3 sequence reads: CASSLGTRTTGRSGNTIYF. The CDR3 nucleotides are TGTGCCAGCAGCTTAGGGACTCGAACGACAGGGAGATCTGGAAACACCATATATTTT. The V and J genes are TRBV11-2 and TRBJ1-3; 7 bases are shared with TRBD1. This CDR3 has 19 amino acids. CDR1 is SGHAT and CDR2 is FQNNGV in the germline V gene. J gave up 1 base and V 1 base, and 13 bases lay outside the gene matches.

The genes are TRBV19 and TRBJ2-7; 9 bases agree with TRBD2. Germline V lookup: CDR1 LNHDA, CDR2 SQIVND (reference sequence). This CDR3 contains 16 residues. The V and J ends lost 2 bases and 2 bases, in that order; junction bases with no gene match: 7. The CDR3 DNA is TGTGCCAGTAGTATACGGGCTAGCGGGATTGCCTACGAGCAGTACTTC. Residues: CASSIRASGIAYEQYF. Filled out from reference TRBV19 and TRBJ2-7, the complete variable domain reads DGGITQSPKYLFRKEGQNVTLSCEQNLNHDAMYWYRQDPGQGLRLIYYSQIVNDFQKGDIAEGYSVSREKKESFPLTVTSAQKNPTAFYLCASSIRASGIAYEQYFGPGTRLTVT.